This T cell receptor (beta chain) was captured by sequencing in a study of blood T cell repertoires in COVID-19. TCRdb keeps only in-frame clones here, not all; method: immunoSEQ multiplex PCR. The sample comprises roughly 74,000 clones, around nine tenths of which are singletons, and roughly 1.9% rests with the top ten. The CDR3 contains 15 residues. Germline lookup yields CDR1 MGHDK and CDR2 SYGVNS. Trimming removed 2 bases from V and 7 bases from J; junction bases left unmatched: 6. This sequence joins TRBV25-1 and TRBJ1-4; 8 bases map to TRBD1. This clonotype originated in a woman of 80 years or more with active or convalescent COVID-19. Sequenced input: peripheral blood. The DNA of the CDR3 is TGTGCCAGCAGTGAACCCAGGGGGCTGGGTGAAAAACTGTTTTTT. Translating gives CASSEPRGLGEKLFF.